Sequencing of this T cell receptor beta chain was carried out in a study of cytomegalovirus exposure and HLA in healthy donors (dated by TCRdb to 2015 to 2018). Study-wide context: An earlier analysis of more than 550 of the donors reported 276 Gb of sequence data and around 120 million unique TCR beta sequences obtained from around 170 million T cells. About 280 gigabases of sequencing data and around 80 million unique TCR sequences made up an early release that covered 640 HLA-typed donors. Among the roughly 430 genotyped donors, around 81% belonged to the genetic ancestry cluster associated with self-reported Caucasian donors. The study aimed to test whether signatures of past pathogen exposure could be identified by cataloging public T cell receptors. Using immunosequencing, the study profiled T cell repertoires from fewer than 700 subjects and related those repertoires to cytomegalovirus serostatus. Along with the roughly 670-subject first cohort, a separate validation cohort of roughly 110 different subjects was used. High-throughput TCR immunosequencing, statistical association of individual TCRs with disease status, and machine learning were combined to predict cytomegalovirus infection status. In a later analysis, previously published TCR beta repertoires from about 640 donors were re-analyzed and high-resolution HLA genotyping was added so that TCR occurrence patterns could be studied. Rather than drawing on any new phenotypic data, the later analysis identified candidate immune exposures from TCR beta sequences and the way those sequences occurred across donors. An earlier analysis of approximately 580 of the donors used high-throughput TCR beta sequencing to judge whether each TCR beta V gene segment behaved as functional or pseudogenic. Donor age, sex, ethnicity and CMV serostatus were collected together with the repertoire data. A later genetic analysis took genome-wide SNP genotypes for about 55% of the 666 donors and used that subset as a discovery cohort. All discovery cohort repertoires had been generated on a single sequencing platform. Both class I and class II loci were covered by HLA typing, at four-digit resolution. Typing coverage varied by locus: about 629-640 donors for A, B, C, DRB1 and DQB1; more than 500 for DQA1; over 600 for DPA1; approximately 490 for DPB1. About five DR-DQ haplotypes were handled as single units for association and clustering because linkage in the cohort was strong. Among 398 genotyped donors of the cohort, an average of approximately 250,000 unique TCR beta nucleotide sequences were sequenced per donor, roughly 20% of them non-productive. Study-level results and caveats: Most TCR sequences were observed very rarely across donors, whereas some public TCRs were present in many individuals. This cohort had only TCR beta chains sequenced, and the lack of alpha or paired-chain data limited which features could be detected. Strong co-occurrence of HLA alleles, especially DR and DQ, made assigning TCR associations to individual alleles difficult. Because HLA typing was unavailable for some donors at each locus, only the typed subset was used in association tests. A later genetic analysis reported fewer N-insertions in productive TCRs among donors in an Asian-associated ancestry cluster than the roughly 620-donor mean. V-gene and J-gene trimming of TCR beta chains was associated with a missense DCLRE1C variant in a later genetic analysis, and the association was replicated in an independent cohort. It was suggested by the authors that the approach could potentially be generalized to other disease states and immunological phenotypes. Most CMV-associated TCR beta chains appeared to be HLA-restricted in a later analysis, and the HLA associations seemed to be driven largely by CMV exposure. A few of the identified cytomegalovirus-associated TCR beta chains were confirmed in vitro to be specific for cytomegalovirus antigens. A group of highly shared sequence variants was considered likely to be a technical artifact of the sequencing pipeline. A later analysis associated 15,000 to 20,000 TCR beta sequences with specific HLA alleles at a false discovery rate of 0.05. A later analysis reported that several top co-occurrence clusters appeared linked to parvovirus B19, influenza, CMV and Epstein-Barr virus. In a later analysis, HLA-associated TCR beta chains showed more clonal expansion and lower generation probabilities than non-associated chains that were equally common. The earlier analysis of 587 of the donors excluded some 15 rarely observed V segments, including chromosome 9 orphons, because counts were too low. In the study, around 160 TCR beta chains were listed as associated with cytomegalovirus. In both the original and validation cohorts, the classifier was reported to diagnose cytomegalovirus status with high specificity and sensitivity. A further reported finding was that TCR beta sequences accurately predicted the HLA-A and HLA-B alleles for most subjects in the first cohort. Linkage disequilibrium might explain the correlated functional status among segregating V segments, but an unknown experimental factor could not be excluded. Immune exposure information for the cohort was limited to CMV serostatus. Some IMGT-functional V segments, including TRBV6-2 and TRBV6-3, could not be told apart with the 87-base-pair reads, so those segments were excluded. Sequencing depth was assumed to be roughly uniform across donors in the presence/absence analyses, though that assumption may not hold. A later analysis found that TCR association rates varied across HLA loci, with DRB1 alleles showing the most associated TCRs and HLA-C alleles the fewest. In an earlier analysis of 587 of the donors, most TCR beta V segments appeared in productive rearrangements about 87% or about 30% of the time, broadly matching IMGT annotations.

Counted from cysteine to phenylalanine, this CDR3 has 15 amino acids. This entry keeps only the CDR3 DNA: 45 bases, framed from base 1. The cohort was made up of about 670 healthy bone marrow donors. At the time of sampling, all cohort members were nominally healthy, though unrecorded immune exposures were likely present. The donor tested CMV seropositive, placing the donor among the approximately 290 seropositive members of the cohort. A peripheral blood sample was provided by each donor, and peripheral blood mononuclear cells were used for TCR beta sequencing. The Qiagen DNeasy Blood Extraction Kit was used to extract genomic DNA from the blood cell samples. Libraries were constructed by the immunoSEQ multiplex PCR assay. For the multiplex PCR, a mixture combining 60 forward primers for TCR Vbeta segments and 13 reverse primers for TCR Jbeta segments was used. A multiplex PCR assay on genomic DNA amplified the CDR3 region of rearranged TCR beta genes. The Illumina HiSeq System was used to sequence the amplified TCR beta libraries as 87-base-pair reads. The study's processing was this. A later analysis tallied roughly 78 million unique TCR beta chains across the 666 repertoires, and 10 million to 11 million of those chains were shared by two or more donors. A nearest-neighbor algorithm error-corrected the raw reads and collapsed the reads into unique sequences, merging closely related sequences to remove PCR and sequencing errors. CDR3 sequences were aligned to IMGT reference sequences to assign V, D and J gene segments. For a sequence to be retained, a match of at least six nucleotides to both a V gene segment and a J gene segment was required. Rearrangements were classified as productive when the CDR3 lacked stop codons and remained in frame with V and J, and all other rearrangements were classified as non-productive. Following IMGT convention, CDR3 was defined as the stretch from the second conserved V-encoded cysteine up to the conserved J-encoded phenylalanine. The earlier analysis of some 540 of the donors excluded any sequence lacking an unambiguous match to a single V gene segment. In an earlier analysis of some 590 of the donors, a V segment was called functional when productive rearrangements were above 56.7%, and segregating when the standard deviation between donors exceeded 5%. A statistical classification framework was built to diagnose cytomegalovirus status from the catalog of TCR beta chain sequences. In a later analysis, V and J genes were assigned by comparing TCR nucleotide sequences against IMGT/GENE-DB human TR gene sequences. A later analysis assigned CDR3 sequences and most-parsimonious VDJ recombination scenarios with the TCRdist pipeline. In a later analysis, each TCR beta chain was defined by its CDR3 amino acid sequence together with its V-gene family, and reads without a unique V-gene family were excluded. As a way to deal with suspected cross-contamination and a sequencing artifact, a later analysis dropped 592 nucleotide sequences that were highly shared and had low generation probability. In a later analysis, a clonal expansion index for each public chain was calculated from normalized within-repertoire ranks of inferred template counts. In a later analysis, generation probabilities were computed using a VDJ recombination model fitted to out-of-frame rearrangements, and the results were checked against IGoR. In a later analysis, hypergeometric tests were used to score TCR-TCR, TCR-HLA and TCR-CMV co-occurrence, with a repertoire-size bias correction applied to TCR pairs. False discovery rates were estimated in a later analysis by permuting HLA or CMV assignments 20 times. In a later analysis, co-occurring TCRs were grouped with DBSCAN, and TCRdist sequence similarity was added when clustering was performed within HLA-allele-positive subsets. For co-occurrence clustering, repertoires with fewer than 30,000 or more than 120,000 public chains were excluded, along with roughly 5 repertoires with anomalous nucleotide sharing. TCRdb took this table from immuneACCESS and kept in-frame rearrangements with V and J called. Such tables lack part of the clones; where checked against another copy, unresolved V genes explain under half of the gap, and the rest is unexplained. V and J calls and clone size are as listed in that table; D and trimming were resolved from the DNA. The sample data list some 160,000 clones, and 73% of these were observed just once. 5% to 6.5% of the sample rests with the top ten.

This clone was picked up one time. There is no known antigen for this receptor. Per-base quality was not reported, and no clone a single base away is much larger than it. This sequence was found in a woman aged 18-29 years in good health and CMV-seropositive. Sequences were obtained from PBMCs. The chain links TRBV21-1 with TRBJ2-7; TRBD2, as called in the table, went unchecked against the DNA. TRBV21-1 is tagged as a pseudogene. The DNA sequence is TGTGCCAGCAGCCTCGCGTCCCATTTCTCCTACGAGCAGTACTTC. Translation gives CASSLASHFSYEQYF.